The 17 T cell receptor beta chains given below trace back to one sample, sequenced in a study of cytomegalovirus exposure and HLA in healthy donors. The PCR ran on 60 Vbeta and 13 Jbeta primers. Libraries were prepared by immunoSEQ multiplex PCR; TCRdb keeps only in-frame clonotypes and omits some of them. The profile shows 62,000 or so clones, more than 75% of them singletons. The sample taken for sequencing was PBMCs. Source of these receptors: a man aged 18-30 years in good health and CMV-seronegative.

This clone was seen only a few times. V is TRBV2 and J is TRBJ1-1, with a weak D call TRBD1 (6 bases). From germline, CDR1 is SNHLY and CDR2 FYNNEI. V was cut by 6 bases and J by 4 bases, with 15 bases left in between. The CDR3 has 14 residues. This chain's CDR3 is CASSRQEFGTEAFF. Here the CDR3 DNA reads TGTGCCAGCAGCAGACAGGAATTCGGCACTGAAGCTTTCTTT.

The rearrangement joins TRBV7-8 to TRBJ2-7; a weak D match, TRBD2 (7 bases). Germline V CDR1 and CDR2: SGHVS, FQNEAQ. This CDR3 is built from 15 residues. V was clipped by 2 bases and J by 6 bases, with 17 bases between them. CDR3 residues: CASSLPDGGPSEQYF. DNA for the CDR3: TGTGCCAGCAGCTTACCAGACGGGGGGCCCTCCGAGCAGTACTTC. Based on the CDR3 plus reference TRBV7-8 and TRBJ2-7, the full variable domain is GAGVSQSPRYKVAKRGQDVALRCDPISGHVSLFWYQQALGQGPEFLTYFQNEAQLDKSGLPSDRFFAERPEGSVSTLKIQRTQQEDSAVYLCASSLPDGGPSEQYFGPGTRLTVT.

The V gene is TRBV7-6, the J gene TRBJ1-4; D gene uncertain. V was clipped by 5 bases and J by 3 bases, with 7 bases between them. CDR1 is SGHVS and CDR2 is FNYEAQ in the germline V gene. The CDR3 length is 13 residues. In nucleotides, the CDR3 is TGTGCCAGCAGCATCCGGGCTAATGAAAAACTGTTTTTT. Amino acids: CASSIRANEKLFF.

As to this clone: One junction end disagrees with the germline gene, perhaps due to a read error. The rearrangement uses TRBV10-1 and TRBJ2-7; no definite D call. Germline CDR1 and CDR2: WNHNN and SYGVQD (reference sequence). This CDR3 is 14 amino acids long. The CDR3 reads CASSEPMKPYEQYF. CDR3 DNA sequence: TGCGCTAGCAGTGAGCCAATGAAGCCCTACGAGCAGTACTTC.

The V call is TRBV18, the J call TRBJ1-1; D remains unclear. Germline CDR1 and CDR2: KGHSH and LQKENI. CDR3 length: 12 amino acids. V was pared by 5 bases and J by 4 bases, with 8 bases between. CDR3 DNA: TGTGCCAGCTCAATGCTGAGCACTGAAGCTTTCTTT. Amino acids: CASSMLSTEAFF.

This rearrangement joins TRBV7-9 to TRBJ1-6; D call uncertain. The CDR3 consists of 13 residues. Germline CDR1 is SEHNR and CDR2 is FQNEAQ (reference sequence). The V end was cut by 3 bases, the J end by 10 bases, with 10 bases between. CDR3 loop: CASSFQSGSPLHF. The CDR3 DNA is TGTGCCAGCAGCTTTCAGTCCGGGTCACCCCTCCACTTT.

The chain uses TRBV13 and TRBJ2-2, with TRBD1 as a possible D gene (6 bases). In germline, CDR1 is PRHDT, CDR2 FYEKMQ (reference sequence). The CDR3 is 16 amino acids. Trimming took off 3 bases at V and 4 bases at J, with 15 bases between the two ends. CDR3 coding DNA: TGTGCCAGCAGCTTGGTGGGGGCGAGGAGCACCGGGGAGCTGTTTTTT. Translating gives CASSLVGARSTGELFF.

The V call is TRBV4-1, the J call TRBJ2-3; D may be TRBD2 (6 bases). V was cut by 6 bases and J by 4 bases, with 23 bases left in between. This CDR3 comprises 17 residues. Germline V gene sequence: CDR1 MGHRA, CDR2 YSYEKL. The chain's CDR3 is CASRPTPSARGADTQYF. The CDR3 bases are TGCGCCAGCAGACCCACTCCTAGCGCACGAGGGGCAGATACGCAGTATTTT.

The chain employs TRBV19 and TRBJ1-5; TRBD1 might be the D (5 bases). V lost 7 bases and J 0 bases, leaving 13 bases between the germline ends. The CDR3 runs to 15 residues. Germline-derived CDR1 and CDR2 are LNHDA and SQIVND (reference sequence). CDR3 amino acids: CASTRQRDSNQPQHF. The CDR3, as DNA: TGTGCCAGTACCCGACAGAGAGATAGCAATCAGCCCCAGCATTTT.

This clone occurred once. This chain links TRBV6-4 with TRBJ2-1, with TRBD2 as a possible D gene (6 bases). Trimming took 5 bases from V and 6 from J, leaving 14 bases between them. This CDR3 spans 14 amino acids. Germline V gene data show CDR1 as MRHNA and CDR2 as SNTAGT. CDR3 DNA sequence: TGTGCCAGCAGTCCGTGGGGGGTAGGCAATGAGCAGTTCTTC. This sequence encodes CASSPWGVGNEQFF.

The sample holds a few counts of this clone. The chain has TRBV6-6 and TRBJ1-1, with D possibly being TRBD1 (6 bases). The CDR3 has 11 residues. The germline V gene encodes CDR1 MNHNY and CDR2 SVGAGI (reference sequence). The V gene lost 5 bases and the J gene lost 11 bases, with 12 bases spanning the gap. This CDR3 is CASSPRQEAFF. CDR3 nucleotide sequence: TGTGCCAGCAGTCCCCGACAGGAGGCTTTCTTT.

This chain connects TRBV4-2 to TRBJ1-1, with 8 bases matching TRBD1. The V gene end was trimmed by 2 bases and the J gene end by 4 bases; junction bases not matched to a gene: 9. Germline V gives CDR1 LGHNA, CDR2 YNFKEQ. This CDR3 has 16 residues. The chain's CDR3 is CASSQFRTGQGTEAFF. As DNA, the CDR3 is TGTGCCAGCAGCCAATTCCGAACTGGACAGGGCACTGAAGCTTTCTTT.

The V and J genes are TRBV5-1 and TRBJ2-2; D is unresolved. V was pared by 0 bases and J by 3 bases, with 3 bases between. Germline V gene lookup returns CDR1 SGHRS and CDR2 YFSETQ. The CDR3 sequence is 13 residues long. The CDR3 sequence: CASSLGDTGELFF. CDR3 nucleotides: TGCGCCAGCAGCTTGGGCGACACCGGGGAGCTGTTTTTT.

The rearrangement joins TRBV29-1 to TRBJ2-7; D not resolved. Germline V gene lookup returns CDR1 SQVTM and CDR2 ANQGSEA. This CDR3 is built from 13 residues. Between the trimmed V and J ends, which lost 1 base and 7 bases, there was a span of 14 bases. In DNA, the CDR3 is TGCAGCGTTGAAGGAGGCGAAATCGGGGAGCAGTACTTC. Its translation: CSVEGGEIGEQYF.

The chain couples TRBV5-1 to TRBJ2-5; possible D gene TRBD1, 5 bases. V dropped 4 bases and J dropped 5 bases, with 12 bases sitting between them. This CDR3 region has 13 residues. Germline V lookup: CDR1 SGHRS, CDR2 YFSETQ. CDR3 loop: CASSGENRETQYF. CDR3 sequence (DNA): TGCGCCAGCAGCGGCGAGAACAGGGAGACCCAGTACTTC.

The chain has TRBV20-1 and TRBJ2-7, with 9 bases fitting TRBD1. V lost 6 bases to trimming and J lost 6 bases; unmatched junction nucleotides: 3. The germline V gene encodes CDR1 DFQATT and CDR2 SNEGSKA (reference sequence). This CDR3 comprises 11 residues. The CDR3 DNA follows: TGCAGTGCCTACAGGGGGCCCGAGCAGTACTTC. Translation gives CSAYRGPEQYF.

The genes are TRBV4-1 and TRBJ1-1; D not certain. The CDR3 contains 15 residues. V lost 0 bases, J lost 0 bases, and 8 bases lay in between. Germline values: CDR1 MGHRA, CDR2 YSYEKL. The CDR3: CASSQEAGMNTEAFF. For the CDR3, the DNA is TGCGCCAGCAGCCAAGAAGCCGGGATGAACACTGAAGCTTTCTTT.